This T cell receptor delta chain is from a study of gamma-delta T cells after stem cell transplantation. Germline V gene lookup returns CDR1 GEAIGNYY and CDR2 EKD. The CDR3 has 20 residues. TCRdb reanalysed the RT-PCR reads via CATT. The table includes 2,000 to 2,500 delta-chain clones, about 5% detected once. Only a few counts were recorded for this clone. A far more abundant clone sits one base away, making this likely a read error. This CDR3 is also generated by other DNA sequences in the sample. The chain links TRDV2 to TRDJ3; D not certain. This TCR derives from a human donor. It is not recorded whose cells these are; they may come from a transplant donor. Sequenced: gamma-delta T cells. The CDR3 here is CACDTGGLLGLSRDTRQMFF. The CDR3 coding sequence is TGTGCCTGCGACACCGGAGGATTACTCGGCCTTAGCAGGGACACCCGACAGATGTTTTTC.